This is a list of T cell receptor beta chains from one sample in a study of blood T cells in healthy people across ages. TCRdb re-derived calls from the 5' RACE reads in MiXCR, one entry per CDR3 protein. This table holds roughly 1.4 million distinct CDR3 sequences, 45% to 70% found once. The sample taken for sequencing was blood. The receptors originated from a man younger than 35 in good health. The conserved cysteine and the conserved F or W are not part of the CDR3 here. The D gene is left open where the match is weak.

j_call d_call v_call cdr3_aa
TRBJ1-4 NA TRBV4-3 ASSQDTASNEKLF
TRBJ2-1 NA TRBV24-1 ATSDNLPGTNNEQF
TRBJ2-3 NA TRBV28 ASSLWDILNSTDTQY
TRBJ2-1 NA TRBV20-1 SARAGTDTYNEQF
TRBJ2-4 NA TRBV6-2/TRBV6-3 ASVPRAVGAKNIQY
TRBJ1-2 NA TRBV11-2 ASSLDSTPAYGYT
TRBJ1-1 TRBD1 TRBV28 ASSLPLDRVNTEAF
TRBJ2-1 NA TRBV24-1 ATSDPAYNEQF
TRBJ2-7 TRBD1 TRBV7-2 ASSPAADRVYEQY
TRBJ1-6 NA TRBV20-1 SARFNSPLH
TRBJ2-7 TRBD2 TRBV27 ASSPRTSGSRHEQY
TRBJ2-5 TRBD2 TRBV20-1 SARDGVAGGPHLY
TRBJ2-3 NA TRBV29-1 SVEDLSTDTQY
TRBJ2-5 NA TRBV21-1 ASSKWHQMETQY
TRBJ2-3 NA TRBV15 ATSSSGDTQY
TRBJ1-4 TRBD1 TRBV12-3/TRBV12-4 ASRGQGFGKLF
TRBJ1-2 NA TRBV5-1 ARLMNRTSPYGYT
TRBJ2-6 NA TRBV12-3/TRBV12-4 ASSLASYSGANVLT
TRBJ1-4 NA TRBV7-2 ASSLLGGLNEKLF
TRBJ1-6 NA TRBV4-3 ASSQLFNSPLH
TRBJ1-2 NA TRBV29-1 SVDSGPPIYGYT
TRBJ2-5 TRBD2 TRBV6-6 ASSYSTLAGGETQY
TRBJ2-2 TRBD1 TRBV3-1 ASSQDTGQGLGELF
TRBJ2-1 NA TRBV6-5 ASSYGDYNEQF
TRBJ2-2 NA TRBV5-1 ASSLSGQLVVGELF
TRBJ2-3 TRBD2 TRBV5-1 ASYLSGSGSTDTQY
TRBJ1-2 NA TRBV5-6 ASSSRQAYSYGYT
TRBJ2-3 NA TRBV11-2 ASSLQTPWGTDTQY
NA NA TRBV18 ASSPYRDRGGLDEQY
TRBJ2-5 NA TRBV6-1 ASTLGGGTYQETQY
TRBJ2-3 NA TRBV29-1 SVEALSSQY
TRBJ2-1 TRBD2 TRBV7-8 ASSSIAGGHNEQF
TRBJ1-4 NA TRBV5-1 ASSTEGTEKLF
TRBJ2-1 NA TRBV20-1 SATLTSFANEQF
TRBJ2-5 TRBD1 TRBV7-2 ASSLAGGWRETQY
TRBJ1-1 TRBD1 TRBV28 ASRGTAPGTEAF
TRBJ1-2 TRBD1 TRBV20-1 SARAYSGQGASYGYT
NA NA TRBV20-1 SASSRSPNYEQY
TRBJ1-1 NA TRBV25-1 ASMQGITEAF
NA TRBD2 TRBV7-9 ASSLDSGRAPEGEQY
TRBJ1-5 TRBD1 TRBV6-5 ASQTGVDQPQH
TRBJ2-1 NA TRBV4-1 ASSQPTAEQF
TRBJ2-5 NA TRBV5-1 ASSLEGLVRETQY
TRBJ2-5 NA TRBV6-6 ASSGGSTGDYEQY
TRBJ1-1 TRBD1 TRBV20-1 SAGQGTANTEVF
TRBJ1-2 NA TRBV2 ASSGRRANYGYT
TRBJ2-1 TRBD1 TRBV29-1 SVVTGANDEQF
TRBJ1-2 NA TRBV20-1 SATHPGYDYGYT
NA NA TRBV20-1 SARDLGQLQETQF
TRBJ1-2 NA TRBV6-6 ASNGDGGNYGYT
TRBJ1-6 NA TRBV25-1 ASSGGGEASPLH
TRBJ2-7 NA TRBV5-1 VSSWGATSYEQY
TRBJ2-7 NA TRBV4-3 ASSRSPGYEQY